Shown below are 16 T cell receptor beta chains from a single sample sequenced in a study of CD8 T cells in Susac syndrome. RNA was extracted with the RNeasy kit, and a quantity of about 0.45 to 1 ug was reverse transcribed using random hexamers. Via MiXCR, TCRdb re-called the immunoSEQ multiplex PCR reads, giving one row per CDR3 protein. The sample includes under 200,000 distinct CDR3 sequences, about 95% of them seen just once. The material sequenced was CD4+ T cells from PBMCs. All receptors derive from a human donor in good health.

The chain couples TRBV24-1 to TRBJ2-3; 7 nucleotides line up with TRBD2. The V gene's germline CDR1 is KGHDR and CDR2 SFDVKD. There are 14 residues in the CDR3. The V gene end was trimmed by 5 bases and the J gene end by 0 bases; junction bases not matched to a gene: 1. The CDR3 loop reads CATSVGGSTDTQYF. CDR3 in DNA: TGTGCCACCAGTGTCGGGGGGAGCACAGATACGCAGTATTTT.

V is TRBV5-1 and J is TRBJ2-5; 9 nucleotides line up with TRBD2. The V gene's germline CDR1 is SGHRS and CDR2 YFSETQ. The CDR3 loop spans 17 amino acids. Trimming cost V 3 bases and J 5 bases; bases outside gene matches: 14. The CDR3: CASSSAKTSGLKETQYF. CDR3 nucleotides: TGCGCCAGCAGCTCTGCAAAGACTAGCGGCCTCAAGGAGACCCAGTACTTC.

This rearrangement joins TRBV29-1 to TRBJ1-1; D is undetermined. The CDR3 runs 14 residues. The germline V gene encodes CDR1 SQVTM and CDR2 ANQGSEA. With 2 bases removed from V and 0 bases from J, the gap between germline ends came to 10 bases. CDR3 sequence reads: CSVELQKLNTEAFF. CDR3 nucleotides: TGCAGCGTTGAACTACAGAAACTGAACACTGAAGCTTTCTTT. The variable domain in full, completed from reference TRBV29-1 and TRBJ1-1, reads SAVISQKPSRDICQRGTSLTIQCQVDSQVTMMFWYRQQPGQSLTLIATANQGSEATYESGFVIDKFPISRPNLTFSTLTVSNMSPEDSSIYLCSVELQKLNTEAFFGQGTRLTVV.

The V call is TRBV25-1, the J call TRBJ2-7; no clear D. The V gene lost 3 bases and the J gene lost 4 bases, with 7 bases spanning the gap. The CDR3 has 12 residues. Germline assignment: CDR1 MGHDK and CDR2 SYGVNS. The CDR3 is CASSDQLYEQYF. DNA for the CDR3: TGTGCCAGCAGTGATCAGTTGTACGAGCAGTACTTC.

This clonotype appeared once. V usage is TRBV20-1 and J usage is TRBJ2-2; D ambiguous. V was pared by 2 bases and J by 0 bases, with 10 bases between. Germline values: CDR1 DFQATT, CDR2 SNEGSKA (reference sequence). CDR3 size: 15 residues. CDR3 nucleotides: TGCAGTGCTAGATCCCCGGTGGCGAACACCGGGGAGCTGTTTTTT. Protein sequence: CSARSPVANTGELFF.

The V and J genes are TRBV3-1 and TRBJ2-2; D not resolved. Trimming removed 1 base from V and 3 bases from J, with 9 bases in between. The CDR3 runs 15 residues. CDR1 and CDR2 (germline): LGHDT, YNNKEL (reference sequence). Here the CDR3 reads CASSQASTDTGELFF. The CDR3 nucleotides are TGTGCCAGCAGCCAAGCCTCTACGGACACCGGGGAGCTGTTTTTT. Together with reference TRBV3-1 and TRBJ2-2, the CDR3 gives the full variable domain: DTAVSQTPKYLVTQMGNDKSIKCEQNLGHDTMYWYKQDSKKFLKIMFSYNNKELIINETVPNRFSPKSPDKAHLNLHINSLELGDSAVYFCASSQASTDTGELFFGEGSRLTVL.

V usage is TRBV20-1 and J usage is TRBJ2-1; TRBD2 agrees at 11 bases. Germline CDR1 reads DFQATT; CDR2 reads SNEGSKA (reference sequence). The length of the CDR3 is 15 residues. V lost 5 bases to trimming and J lost 2 bases; unmatched junction nucleotides: 5. CDR3 loop: CSAFRSGGAYNEQFF. CDR3 bases: TGCAGTGCTTTTCGTAGCGGGGGGGCCTACAATGAGCAGTTCTTC.

The J gene is TRBJ2-7, the V gene TRBV29-1; 7 bases agree with TRBD1. The length of the CDR3 is 13 residues. Germline-derived CDR1 and CDR2 are SQVTM and ANQGSEA. The V and J ends lost 7 bases and 3 bases, in that order; junction bases with no gene match: 9. The CDR3 here is CSAWVGQFYEQYF. In nucleotides, the CDR3 is TGCAGCGCATGGGTGGGACAGTTCTACGAGCAGTACTTC.

This clonotype has just one count. CDR3 bases: TGTGCCAGCAGCTCGAGGACAGCGTATAGCAATCAGCCCCAGCATTTT. This encodes CASSSRTAYSNQPQHF. J is TRBJ1-5 and V is TRBV7-2; tentatively, D is TRBD1 (6 bases). The V gene lost 4 bases and the J gene lost 0 bases, with 13 bases spanning the gap. The V gene's germline CDR1 is SGHTA and CDR2 FQGNSA. The CDR3 is made up of 16 amino acids.

The chain carries TRBV29-1 and TRBJ2-2; possibly TRBD1 for D (5 bases). Trimming cost V 6 bases and J 6 bases, with 11 bases left between them. The CDR3 length is 12 residues. The germline gives CDR1 SQVTM, CDR2 ANQGSEA. The chain's CDR3 is CSVGRVAGELFF. CDR3 DNA sequence: TGCAGCGTGGGCAGGGTAGCCGGGGAGCTGTTTTTT.

The chain uses TRBV11-2 and TRBJ1-1; no clear D. The germline gives CDR1 SGHAT, CDR2 FQNNGV. V was clipped by 1 base and J by 3 bases, with 6 bases between them. The CDR3 has 13 residues. The CDR3 DNA reads TGTGCCAGCAGCTTAGGGACCTACACTGAAGCTTTCTTT. This gives the protein CASSLGTYTEAFF.

This chain links TRBV29-1 with TRBJ1-1, with 7 bases that match TRBD1. The CDR3 is 14 residues long. The trim removed 2 bases at V and 5 bases at J, leaving 8 bases unmatched. Per the germline V gene, CDR1 is SQVTM and CDR2 is ANQGSEA. CDR3 amino acids: CSVEWGGQRTEAFF. CDR3 DNA: TGCAGCGTTGAATGGGGGGGACAGAGGACTGAAGCTTTCTTT. Full variable domain (outside the CDR3, taken from reference TRBV29-1 and TRBJ1-1): SAVISQKPSRDICQRGTSLTIQCQVDSQVTMMFWYRQQPGQSLTLIATANQGSEATYESGFVIDKFPISRPNLTFSTLTVSNMSPEDSSIYLCSVEWGGQRTEAFFGQGTRLTVV.

The chain combines TRBV29-1 with TRBJ2-2; 15 nucleotides line up with TRBD2. Losses at the gene ends were 6 bases for V and 5 bases for J; bases not matched to a gene: 4. The CDR3 has 15 amino acids. Germline CDR1 SQVTM, CDR2 ANQGSEA. The DNA for the CDR3 is TGCAGCGTCCGGACTAGCGGGGGGGAAACCGGGGAGCTGTTTTTT. Its protein product is CSVRTSGGETGELFF.

This chain joins TRBV6-6 and TRBJ1-2, with a possible D match to TRBD1 (5 bases). The germline V gene has CDR1 MNHNY and CDR2 SVGAGI (reference sequence). V gave up 5 bases and J gave up 8 bases, with 18 bases separating them. This CDR3 region has 14 residues. The CDR3 DNA reads TGTGCCAGCAGTATTTCGGGGGAAGCGTGGGGCTACACCTTC. Its protein product is CASSISGEAWGYTF.

The chain uses TRBV9 and TRBJ1-5; possible D gene TRBD1, 5 bases. The CDR3 sequence is 13 residues long. Trimming took 3 bases from V and 7 from J, leaving 11 bases between them. The germline CDR1 and CDR2 sequences are SGDLS and YYNGEE. In DNA form, the CDR3 reads TGTGCCAGCAGCGAGACAGAGTACCAGCCCCAGCATTTT. Its translation: CASSETEYQPQHF. The full variable domain, rest sourced from reference TRBV9 and TRBJ1-5, is DSGVTQTPKHLITATGQRVTLRCSPRSGDLSVYWYQQSLDQGLQFLIQYYNGEERAKGNILERFSAQQFPDLHSELNLSSLELGDSALYFCASSETEYQPQHFGDGTRLSIL.

The chain employs TRBV29-1 and TRBJ2-7; D unresolved. Trimming stripped 7 bases from V and 4 bases from J, with 11 bases between. This CDR3 has 11 amino acids. Germline V lookup: CDR1 SQVTM, CDR2 ANQGSEA. In nucleotides, the CDR3 is TGCAGCGAGGCGCTGCTTTACGAGCAGTACTTC. It codes for CSEALLYEQYF.